The rows below give T cell receptor beta chains drawn from one sample of a study of glioma-infiltrating T cells. Each CDR3 protein is one row after TCRdb ran MiXCR on the multiplex PCR reads. The repertoire holds over 140,000 distinct CDR3 sequences, with 30% to 40% as singletons. The sample taken for sequencing was glioma tissue, nonneoplastic brain tissue, or PBMCs (not recorded which). These receptor sequences come from a human donor with low-grade glioma or glioblastoma, undergoing nonglioma brain surgery, or in good health (not recorded which). Each CDR3 is given with its conserved first and last residue. Fields, in order: V gene, J gene, D gene, clone size, CDR3 protein, CDR3 DNA. The D gene is left open where the match is weak. Not all rows give a size; the values are once, few, many and, for expanded clones, a class.

>TRBV2|TRBJ1-5|-|few
CASSEALGGYQPQHF
TGTGCCAGCAGTGAAGCGCTTGGAGGGTACCAGCCCCAGCATTTT
>TRBV11-2|TRBJ1-1|-|-
CASSQVIFEAFF
TGTGCCAGCAGCCAAGTGATCTTTGAAGCTTTCTTT
>TRBV6-1|TRBJ1-2|-|few
CASSVVLGFQPNYGYTF
TGTGCCAGCAGCGTGGTTCTAGGTTTCCAACCTAACTATGGCTACACCTTC
>TRBV4-1|TRBJ2-7|-|-
CASSQERPNYEQYF
TGCGCCAGCAGCCAAGAAAGGCCAAACTACGAGCAGTACTTC
>TRBV27|TRBJ1-2|TRBD1|-
CASSLGTGRGYTF
TGTGCCAGCAGTCTCGGGACAGGGAGGGGCTACACCTTC
>TRBV5-4|TRBJ2-3|-|-
CASTYRGTDTQYF
TGTGCCAGCACCTATAGGGGCACAGATACGCAGTATTTT
>TRBV28|TRBJ1-4|-|many
CASSLTGREKLFF
TGTGCCAGCAGTTTAACAGGGAGAGAAAAACTGTTTTTT
>TRBV20-1|TRBJ1-5|-|few
CSARSQVNQPQHF
TGCAGTGCTAGGAGTCAGGTCAATCAGCCCCAGCATTTT
>TRBV6-2/TRBV6-3|TRBJ1-1|TRBD1|few
CASSSGQGMGNTEAFF
TGTGCCAGCAGTTCTGGACAGGGGATGGGGAACACTGAAGCTTTCTTT
>TRBV28|TRBJ1-1|TRBD1|-
CASSYEGARTEAFF
TGTGCCAGCAGTTACGAGGGGGCCCGGACTGAAGCTTTCTTT
>TRBV20-1|TRBJ2-1|TRBD2|-
CSAQATSGNTREQFF
TGCAGTGCCCAAGCAACTAGCGGGAATACTAGGGAGCAGTTCTTC
>TRBV4-1|TRBJ1-1|-|-
CASSQELGSLGDTEAFF
TGCGCCAGCAGCCAAGAATTGGGCAGCTTAGGCGACACTGAAGCTTTCTTT
>TRBV7-2|TRBJ2-1|TRBD2|-
CASSLASGGRYEQFF
TGTGCCAGCAGCTTAGCGAGCGGGGGGCGATATGAGCAGTTCTTC
>TRBV27|TRBJ1-2|TRBD1|-
CASSDTGAYGYTF
TGTGCCAGCAGTGATACAGGGGCCTATGGCTACACCTTC
>TRBV15|TRBJ2-1|TRBD2|-
CATSRGGGPSGPSYNEQFF
TGTGCCACCAGCAGAGGGGGAGGGCCTAGCGGGCCTTCCTACAATGAGCAGTTCTTC
>TRBV20-1|TRBJ1-2|-|once
CSAKVRGLLGYTF
TGCAGTGCTAAGGTTAGGGGTCTGCTTGGCTACACCTTC
>TRBV12-3/TRBV12-4|TRBJ2-5|-|-
CASTPEYGTQYF
TGTGCCAGCACCCCTGAATATGGGACCCAGTACTTC
>TRBV14|TRBJ2-5|TRBD2|few
CASSQLLAGGGETQYF
TGTGCCAGCAGCCAACTACTAGCGGGAGGAGGAGAGACCCAGTACTTC
>TRBV19|TRBJ2-1|-|-
CASSSTDTYNEQFF
TGTGCCAGTAGCTCGACAGACACCTACAATGAGCAGTTCTTC
>TRBV4-2|TRBJ2-7|-|many
CASSQENRDYEQYF
TGTGCCAGCAGCCAAGAGAATAGGGACTACGAGCAGTACTTC
>TRBV10-3|TRBJ2-7|-|-
CAISREGYEQYF
TGTGCCATCAGCAGGGAAGGCTACGAGCAGTACTTC
>TRBV6-1|TRBJ1-5|-|few
CASSEPGISNQPQHF
TGTGCCAGCAGTGAGCCGGGAATAAGCAATCAGCCCCAGCATTTT
>TRBV6-6|TRBJ2-3|-|few
CASSYGSARTDTQYF
TGTGCCAGCAGTTACGGTTCGGCACGGACAGATACGCAGTATTTT
>TRBV6-6|TRBJ2-1|TRBD1|few
CASSSSRQGRRQFF
TGTGCCAGCAGTTCCTCAAGACAGGGGCGCAGGCAGTTCTTC
>TRBV6-2/TRBV6-3|TRBJ1-5|-|-
CASSLPPIGGRYSNQPQHF
TGTGCCAGCAGCCTACCGCCCATCGGGGGCCGGTATAGCAATCAGCCCCAGCATTTT
>TRBV15|TRBJ1-1|-|-
CATSSSFGTEAFF
TGTGCCACCAGCAGCAGTTTCGGCACTGAAGCTTTCTTT
>TRBV27|TRBJ1-2|-|-
CASSSDPIYGYTF
TGTGCCAGCAGTTCCGACCCAATCTATGGCTACACCTTC
>TRBV4-1|TRBJ2-1|-|-
CASSQASLNEQFF
TGCGCCAGCAGCCAAGCTTCCCTCAATGAGCAGTTCTTC
>TRBV28|TRBJ2-7|-|few
CASSSHQEYEQYF
TGTGCCAGCAGTTCCCACCAGGAGTACGAGCAGTACTTC
>TRBV27|TRBJ1-4|-|-
CASGELGREKLFF
TGTGCCAGTGGGGAGCTAGGCCGGGAAAAACTGTTTTTT
>TRBV7-9|TRBJ1-1|TRBD1|-
CASSFGTGLNTEAFF
TGTGCCAGCAGCTTCGGGACAGGACTGAACACTGAAGCTTTCTTT
>TRBV4-1|TRBJ1-4|-|few
CASSPSPRNNEKLFF
TGCGCCAGCAGCCCTAGTCCACGGAATAATGAAAAACTGTTTTTT
>TRBV3-1|TRBJ1-5|TRBD1|few
CASSQDGTANQPQHF
TGTGCCAGCAGCCAAGACGGGACAGCCAATCAGCCCCAGCATTTT
>TRBV20-1|TRBJ2-1|TRBD2|few
CSARIAGWNNEQFF
TGCAGTGCTAGGATAGCGGGGTGGAACAATGAGCAGTTCTTC
>TRBV2|TRBJ2-7|-|-
CASSEALIRYEQYF
TGTGCCAGCAGTGAGGCGTTAATCCGCTACGAGCAGTACTTC
>TRBV15|TRBJ2-5|-|-
CATSRSEETQYF
TGTGCCACCAGCAGATCCGAAGAGACCCAGTACTTC
>TRBV24-1|TRBJ2-3|-|few
CATSDPTRGGTQYF
TGTGCCACCAGTGACCCGACGAGAGGGGGGACGCAGTATTTT
>TRBV20-1|TRBJ2-7|TRBD2|-
CSANPSGLYEQYF
TGCAGTGCCAACCCTAGCGGCCTCTACGAGCAGTACTTC
>TRBV28|TRBJ2-2|-|-
CASSRYSATGELFF
TGTGCCAGCAGTCGGTATAGCGCCACCGGGGAGCTGTTTTTT
>TRBV6-2/TRBV6-3|TRBJ2-7|-|-
CASWDFTYYEQYF
TGTGCCAGTTGGGACTTTACTTACTACGAGCAGTACTTC
>TRBV2|TRBJ2-5|-|-
CATQRVRGETQYF
TGTGCCACCCAGAGGGTCCGGGGAGAGACCCAGTACTTC